Following are 11 T cell receptor beta chains from one sample sequenced in a study of T-cell reconstitution after alpha-beta-depleted transplantation in children. Unique molecular identifiers were used to barcode this TCRbeta library. TCRdb re-analysed the PCR reads in MiXCR, keeping a single row per CDR3 protein. Among fewer than 350,000 distinct CDR3 sequences listed, roughly a tenth were seen once. The specimen was PBMCs, collected before TCRalphabeta/CD19-depleted stem cell transplant. Receptors were obtained from a boy younger than two with acute myeloid leukemia, due to receive a stem cell transplant.

This sequence joins TRBV11-2 and TRBJ1-3, with TRBD1 identical over 7 bases. This CDR3 has 18 amino acids. V trimming: 5 bases; J trimming: 1 base; junction bases outside the gene matches: 14. In germline, CDR1 is SGHAT, CDR2 FQNNGV. The CDR3 reads CASSPPAMTGWSGNTIYF. The CDR3 bases are TGTGCCAGCAGCCCCCCAGCCATGACAGGGTGGTCTGGAAACACCATATATTTT. Using reference TRBV11-2 and TRBJ1-3 for the parts outside the CDR3, the full variable domain is EAGVAQSPRYKIIEKRQSVAFWCNPISGHATLYWYQQILGQGPKLLIQFQNNGVVDDSQLPKDRFSAERLKGVDSTLKIQPAKLEDSAVYLCASSPPAMTGWSGNTIYFGEGSWLTVV.

Concerning this clonotype itself: This may be a read error, as it is one base from a much larger clone. The chain is built from TRBV28 and TRBJ1-1; TRBD1 agrees at 7 bases. The CDR3 is 15 residues long. The germline V gene encodes CDR1 MDHEN and CDR2 SYDVKM. CDR3 in amino acids: CASSSQGPMNTDAFF. DNA for the CDR3: TGTGCCAGCAGTTCACAGGGGCCTATGAACACTGATGCTTTCTTT.

Many counts were recorded for this clonotype. The chain joins TRBV7-2 to TRBJ2-2; TRBD2 might be the D (5 bases). Trimming removed 8 bases at V and 4 bases at J, with 17 bases between. The CDR3 spans 15 residues. Germline V gene lookup returns CDR1 SGHTA and CDR2 FQGNSA. CDR3 loop: CASSALTSFTGELFF. CDR3 sequence (DNA): TGTGCCAGCTCCGCCCTTACTAGTTTCACCGGGGAGCTGTTTTTT. Supplemented by reference TRBV7-2 and TRBJ2-2, the full variable domain reads GAGVSQSPSNKVTEKGKDVELRCDPISGHTALYWYRQSLGQGLEFLIYFQGNSAPDKSGLPSDRFSAERTGGSVSTLTIQRTQQEDSAVYLCASSALTSFTGELFFGEGSRLTVL.

This clonotype appeared many times. The chain carries TRBV30 and TRBJ2-2; D is possibly TRBD1 or TRBD2 (5 bases each). V shed 3 bases and J shed 1 base, with 9 bases lying between them. The V gene's germline CDR1 is GTSNPN and CDR2 SVGIG (reference sequence). The CDR3 spans 14 residues. For the CDR3, the DNA is TGTGCCTGGAGAAGAGGGGTGAACACCGGGGAGCTGTTTTTT. Translation gives CAWRRGVNTGELFF.

The V call is TRBV19, the J call TRBJ1-5; D possibly corresponds to TRBD1 (5 bases). The CDR3 runs to 14 residues. V lost 7 bases and J lost 6, with 16 bases in between. Per the germline V gene, CDR1 is LNHDA and CDR2 is SQIVND (reference sequence). The CDR3 loop reads CASTPTRDLQPQHF. For the CDR3, the DNA is TGTGCCAGTACTCCTACCCGGGACCTTCAGCCCCAGCATTTT.

This rearrangement joins TRBV28 to TRBJ2-3; unclear D gene. The CDR3 is 14 residues long. Germline V gene data show CDR1 as MDHEN and CDR2 as SYDVKM. The V gene lost 2 bases and the J gene lost 5 bases, with 11 bases spanning the gap. The CDR3: CASSLLPYEDTQYF. CDR3 coding DNA: TGTGCCAGCAGTTTACTGCCTTACGAAGATACGCAGTATTTT.

This clonotype has a handful of counts. The chain joins TRBV2 to TRBJ2-1; TRBD2 matches 9 bases. The CDR3 is 14 residues long. Germline assignment: CDR1 SNHLY and CDR2 FYNNEI. V was clipped by 4 bases and J by 8 bases; unmatched bases: 6. The CDR3 loop reads CASSGGGGADEQFF. CDR3 bases: TGTGCCAGCAGTGGTGGCGGGGGGGCAGATGAGCAGTTCTTC.

This clonotype was detected only a few times. The J gene is TRBJ2-5, the V gene TRBV2; unclear D gene. The CDR3 sequence is 13 residues long. Per the germline V gene, CDR1 is SNHLY and CDR2 is FYNNEI. V was shortened by 3 bases and J by 4 bases, with 9 bases between the two germline ends. The DNA of the CDR3 is TGTGCCAGCAGTGATACTTCCGTAGAGACCCAGTACTTC. It specifies CASSDTSVETQYF. Using reference TRBV2 and TRBJ2-5 for the parts outside the CDR3, the full variable domain is EPEVTQTPSHQVTQMGQEVILRCVPISNHLYFYWYRQILGQKVEFLVSFYNNEISEKSEIFDDQFSVERPDGSNFTLKIRSTKLEDSAMYFCASSDTSVETQYFGPGTRLLVL.

This clonotype has a count of ten or more. J is TRBJ2-1 and V is TRBV7-2, with D perhaps TRBD2 (5 bases). This CDR3 spans 12 amino acids. Trimming took off 4 bases at V and 10 bases at J, with 11 bases between the two ends. CDR1 and CDR2 from the germline V gene are SGHTA and FQGNSA. The CDR3 loop reads CASSWRFGEQFF. The CDR3 coding sequence is TGTGCCAGCAGCTGGAGGTTTGGGGAGCAGTTCTTC.

CDR3 in DNA: TGTGCCAGCAGTTTGGCGGGGGCCTGGAGAGAGACCCAGTACTTC. Translation: CASSLAGAWRETQYF. The chain recombines TRBV12-3 or TRBV12-4 with TRBJ2-5; D perhaps matches TRBD2 (7 bases). V dropped 3 bases and J dropped 4 bases, with 15 bases sitting between them. CDR3 length: 15 amino acids.

Points on this clonotype: This may come from a read error, since a much larger clone is one base off. V and J are TRBV28 and TRBJ2-1, with 8 bases aligning to TRBD1. The CDR3 is 16 amino acids. Per germline, CDR1 MDHEN and CDR2 SYDVKM. The trim removed 5 bases at V and 5 bases at J, leaving 11 bases unmatched. The CDR3 DNA is TGTGCCAGCAGTAGACCCCCGGGACAGGTGGACAATGAGCAGTTCTTC. It is translated as CASSRPPGQVDNEQFF.